The TCR beta chain under discussion was sequenced for a study of blood T cells in healthy people across ages. CDR3 length equals 13 residues. Germline CDR1 DFQATT, CDR2 SNEGSKA (reference sequence). Trimming shortened V by 8 bases and J by 1 base, and 14 bases separated the two germline ends. Overall study results and limits: TCR beta diversity correlated strongly with naive T cell percentage. Among long-lived donors, naive CD4+ cells were more numerous and diversity higher than in aged donors.

This clonotype turned up a few times. Its antigen is not identified. Using a J-beta primer mix together with a sample-barcoded 5' primer, a second PCR was run for about 7 to 12 cycles. Carrying 12 random nucleotides, a template-switch adaptor labeled each individual cDNA molecule. TCRdb recomputed calls from the 5' RACE reads with MiXCR, one row per CDR3 protein. This table holds around 710,000 distinct CDR3 sequences, approximately 39% found once. The chain links TRBV20-1 to TRBJ2-5, with D perhaps being TRBD1 or TRBD2 (6 bases each). The TCR comes from a woman aged 55 to 70 in good health. The specimen sequenced was blood. The CDR3 sequence: CSSRKGGQETQYF. CDR3 nucleotide sequence: TGCAGTTCCAGGAAGGGGGGCCAAGAGACCCAGTACTTC.